This T cell receptor beta chain was captured in a study of T cells in localized non-small cell lung cancer. Broader study findings: Adjacent lung was found to contain a median roughly 58 of the top 100 tumor clones. Uninvolved adjacent lung, not tumor, had the highest T cell clonality.

TCRdb's table, derived via immunoSEQ multiplex PCR, lists solely in-frame clones and lacks some. The profile shows some 21,000 clones, approximately 90% of them singletons. Remarks on this clone: The antigen remains unidentified.

The germline CDR1 and CDR2 sequences are MDHEN and SYDVKM. Trimming cost V 1 base and J 0 bases, with 7 bases left between them. The CDR3 sequence is 15 residues long. This TCR was sampled from a woman aged 40-69 years with stage I lung adenocarcinoma. V usage is TRBV28 and J usage is TRBJ1-5; D is undetermined. Material: peripheral blood, obtained before any cancer treatment. CDR3 bases: TGTGCCAGCAGTTTATCAGGAAATAGCAATCAGCCCCAGCATTTT. It codes for CASSLSGNSNQPQHF. Looking up the rest from reference TRBV28 and TRBJ1-5 gives the full variable domain: DVKVTQSSRYLVKRTGEKVFLECVQDMDHENMFWYRQDPGLGLRLIYFSYDVKMKEKGDIPEGYSVSREKKERFSLILESASTNQTSMYLCASSLSGNSNQPQHFGDGTRLSIL.